This T cell receptor beta chain was obtained from a study of cytotoxic CD8 clonotypes in ibrutinib-treated CLL. For the study at large: Across the patients, under 12 were relapsed/refractory, over 14 treatment-naive and about 17 IGHV unmutated. Points from the study as a whole: Clonality went up at the time of ibrutinib response, stayed stable in sustained remission, and later dropped back toward its baseline level at progression. Treatment saw public clonotypes, which were uncommon, either contract or stay stable.

The sample holds a few counts of this clone. Antigen unknown. The CDR3 sequence is 13 residues long. The ends were cut back, 4 bases at V and 1 base at J, with 10 bases in the middle. From germline, CDR1 is SQVTM and CDR2 ANQGSEA. TCR beta libraries used approximately 1.8 micrograms of genomic DNA from cryopreserved PBMCs. Some clones are missing from TCRdb's copy, which holds only in-frame ones; the method was immunoSEQ multiplex PCR. The sample holds 330,000 or so clones, roughly 71% seen once. The sequences come from PBMCs, collected after 36 months of ibrutinib treatment. J is TRBJ1-1 and V is TRBV29-1; D not certain. The clonotype originates from a human donor with chronic lymphocytic leukemia. CDR3 in amino acids: CSVGVRGNTEAFF. CDR3 sequence (DNA): TGCAGCGTTGGAGTGAGAGGGAACACTGAAGCTTTCTTT.